This paragraph reports one T cell receptor beta chain. What it binds is unknown. The data belong to a study of T cell clones after liver transplantation. Overall study: Three of eight recipients were HCV-positive; others had non-autoimmune, non-viral indications. Timepoints were pre-transplant, pre-withdrawal, and after withdrawal was completed or failed. Study conclusions and caveats: Small, mixed patient groups and varying post-transplant times limit these conclusions.

The repertoire was sequenced with immunoSEQ multiplex PCR; TCRdb's copy has only in-frame clones and lacks some. The profile shows about 120,000 clones, 90% of them singletons. CDR1 and CDR2 (germline): SGHTA, FQGNSA. The CDR3 extends over 14 amino acids. V was clipped by 1 base and J by 10 bases, with 14 bases between them. Source: CD4+ T cells from blood, taken 12 months after liver transplant. This chain joins TRBV7-2 and TRBJ2-1; weak D call: TRBD2 (5 bases). This clonotype was obtained from a human patient who received a liver transplant. Part of the T cells may come from the graft donor. The chain's CDR3 is CASSLGSGIKEQFF. CDR3 coding DNA: TGTGCCAGCAGCTTAGGGTCGGGAATAAAGGAGCAGTTCTTC.